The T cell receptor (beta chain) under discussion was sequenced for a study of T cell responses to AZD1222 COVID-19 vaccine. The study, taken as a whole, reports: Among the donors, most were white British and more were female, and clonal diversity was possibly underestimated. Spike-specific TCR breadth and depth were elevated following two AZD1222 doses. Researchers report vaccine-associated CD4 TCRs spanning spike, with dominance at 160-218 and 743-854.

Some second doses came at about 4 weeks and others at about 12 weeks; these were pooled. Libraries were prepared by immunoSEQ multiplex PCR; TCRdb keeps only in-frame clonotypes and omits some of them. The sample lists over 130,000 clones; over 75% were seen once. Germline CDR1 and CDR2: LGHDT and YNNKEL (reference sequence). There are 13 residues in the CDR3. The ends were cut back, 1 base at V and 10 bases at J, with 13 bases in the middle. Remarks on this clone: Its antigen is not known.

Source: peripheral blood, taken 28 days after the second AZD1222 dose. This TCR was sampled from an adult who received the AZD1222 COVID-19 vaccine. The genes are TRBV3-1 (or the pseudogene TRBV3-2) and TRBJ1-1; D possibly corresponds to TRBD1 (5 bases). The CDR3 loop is CASSQAGQRGAFF. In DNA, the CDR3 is TGTGCCAGCAGCCAAGCGGGGCAACGCGGAGCTTTCTTT.